This is a list of T cell receptor beta chains from one sample in a study of blood T cell repertoires in COVID-19. Clones were read by immunoSEQ multiplex PCR, and TCRdb kept only the in-frame ones, dropping some. The table lists about 86,000 clones, around 87% of them singletons. Material: peripheral blood. The receptors were sampled from a human donor in a cohort sampled during active COVID-19. Both conserved end residues are part of each CDR3. The order of the fields is clone size, D gene, J gene, V gene, CDR3 protein, CDR3 DNA. D genes are given only for firm matches. Only part of the rows carry a size: once, few, many, or a class if the clone is expanded.

. | TRBD1 | TRBJ1-5 | TRBV6-1 | CASSVYRDRVHQPQHF | TGTGCCAGCAGTGTATACCGGGACAGGGTTCACCAGCCCCAGCATTTT
. | . | TRBJ2-1 | TRBV19 | CASSMGPNNEQFF | TGTGCCAGTAGTATGGGGCCCAACAATGAGCAGTTCTTC
. | . | TRBJ2-1 | TRBV7-9 | CAIRGWYNEQFF | TGTGCCATTAGAGGGTGGTACAATGAGCAGTTCTTC
. | . | TRBJ1-1 | TRBV5-8 | CASRRESLNTEAFF | TGTGCCAGCCGCCGTGAGAGCCTGAACACTGAAGCTTTCTTT
. | TRBD1 | TRBJ2-1 | TRBV27 | CASSTTDRGLVNEQFF | TGTGCCAGCAGTACCACGGACAGGGGGTTGGTCAATGAGCAGTTCTTC
. | . | TRBJ2-3 | TRBV5-1 | CASRGGGAGTDTQYF | TGCGCCAGCAGAGGAGGGGGCGCGGGCACAGATACGCAGTATTTT
. | . | TRBJ2-7 | TRBV24-1 | CATSAPGGSYEQYF | TGTGCCACCAGTGCCCCAGGGGGGTCCTACGAGCAGTACTTC
. | TRBD2 | TRBJ2-5 | TRBV4-1 | CANAYGDRQGLAGEGQETQYF | TGCGCCAACGCGTACGGGGACCGCCAGGGACTAGCGGGAGAGGGGCAAGAGACCCAGTACTTC
. | . | TRBJ2-2 | TRBV10-1 | CASSESGGRDTGELFF | TGCGCCAGCAGTGAGTCCGGCGGCAGAGACACCGGGGAGCTGTTTTTT
. | . | TRBJ2-3 | TRBV28 | CASASLALADTQYF | TGTGCCAGCGCCAGTCTCGCCCTGGCCGATACGCAGTATTTT
once | TRBD2 | TRBJ2-1 | TRBV6-4 | CASSLTSGWSSYNEQFF | TGTGCCAGCTCTCTGACTAGCGGATGGTCTTCCTACAATGAGCAGTTCTTC
. | . | TRBJ1-3 | TRBV2 | CASRGTAGNTIYF | TGTGCCAGCAGGGGGACTGCTGGAAACACCATATATTTT
. | . | TRBJ2-7 | TRBV6-5 | CASGRRDSQREQYF | TGTGCCAGCGGCCGCCGGGACTCCCAGAGAGAGCAGTACTTC
once | . | TRBJ2-7 | TRBV6-5 | CASSKVDSYEQYF | TGTGCCAGCAGCAAAGTGGACAGCTACGAGCAGTACTTC
. | TRBD2 | TRBJ2-7 | TRBV6-5 | CASRREGAYEQYF | TGTGCCAGCAGGCGGGAGGGCGCCTACGAGCAGTACTTC
once | . | TRBJ1-2 | TRBV28 | CASSPETEKYGYTF | TGTGCCAGCAGCCCCGAAACAGAGAAATATGGCTACACCTTC
. | TRBD2 | TRBJ2-1 | TRBV5-1 | CASSLVAGVDSEQFF | TGCGCCAGCAGCTTGGTAGCGGGAGTAGATAGTGAGCAGTTCTTC